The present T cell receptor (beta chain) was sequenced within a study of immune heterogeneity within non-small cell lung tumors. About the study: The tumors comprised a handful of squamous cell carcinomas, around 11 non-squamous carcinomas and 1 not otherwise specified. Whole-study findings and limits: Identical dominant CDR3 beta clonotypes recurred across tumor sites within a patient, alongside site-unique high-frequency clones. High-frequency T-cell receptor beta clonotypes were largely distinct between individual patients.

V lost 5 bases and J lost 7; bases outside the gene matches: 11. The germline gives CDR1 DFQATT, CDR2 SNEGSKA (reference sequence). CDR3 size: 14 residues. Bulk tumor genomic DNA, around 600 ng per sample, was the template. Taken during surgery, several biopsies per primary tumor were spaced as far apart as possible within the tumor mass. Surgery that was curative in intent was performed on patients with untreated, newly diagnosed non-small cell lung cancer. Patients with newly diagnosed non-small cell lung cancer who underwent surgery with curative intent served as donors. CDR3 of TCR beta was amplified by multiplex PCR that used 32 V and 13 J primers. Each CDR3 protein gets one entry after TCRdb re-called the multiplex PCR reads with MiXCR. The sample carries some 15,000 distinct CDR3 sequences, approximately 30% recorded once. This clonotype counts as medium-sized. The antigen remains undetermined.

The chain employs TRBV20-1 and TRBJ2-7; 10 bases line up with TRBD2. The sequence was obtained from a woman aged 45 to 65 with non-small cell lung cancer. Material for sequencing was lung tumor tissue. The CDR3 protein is CSAPKAGGPGEQYF. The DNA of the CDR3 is TGCAGTGCTCCGAAAGCGGGGGGGCCTGGTGAGCAGTACTTC.